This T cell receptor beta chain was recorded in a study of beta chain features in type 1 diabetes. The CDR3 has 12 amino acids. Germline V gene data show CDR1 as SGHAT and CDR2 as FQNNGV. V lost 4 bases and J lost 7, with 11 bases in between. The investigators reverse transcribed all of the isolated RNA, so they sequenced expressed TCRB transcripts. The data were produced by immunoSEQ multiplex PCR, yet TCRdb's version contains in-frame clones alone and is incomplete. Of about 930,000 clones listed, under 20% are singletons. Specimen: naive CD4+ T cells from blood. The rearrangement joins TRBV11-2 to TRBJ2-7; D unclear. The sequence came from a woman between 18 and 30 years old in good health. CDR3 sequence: CASSYPSLEQYF. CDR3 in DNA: TGTGCCAGCAGCTACCCTTCTTTAGAGCAGTACTTC.